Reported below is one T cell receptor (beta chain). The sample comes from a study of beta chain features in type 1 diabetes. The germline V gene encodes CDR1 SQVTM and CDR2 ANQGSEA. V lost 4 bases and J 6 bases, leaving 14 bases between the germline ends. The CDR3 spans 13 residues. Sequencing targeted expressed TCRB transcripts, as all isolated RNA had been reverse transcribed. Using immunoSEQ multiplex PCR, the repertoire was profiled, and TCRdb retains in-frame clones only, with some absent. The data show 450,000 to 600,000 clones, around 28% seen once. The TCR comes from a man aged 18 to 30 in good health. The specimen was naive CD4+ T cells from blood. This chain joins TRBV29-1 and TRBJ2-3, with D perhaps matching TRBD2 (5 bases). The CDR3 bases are TGCAGCGTTGCGGGCGGAAGAGGGGATACGCAGTATTTT. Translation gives CSVAGGRGDTQYF.